Listed below are T cell receptor beta chains from one sample, sequenced in a study of cytomegalovirus exposure and HLA in healthy donors. Assay used: immunoSEQ multiplex PCR; TCRdb lists only in-frame clones, some missing. The repertoire has 50,000 to 65,000 clones, about 77% of them found once; the top ten carry 4.5% to 6%. The sample comprised PBMCs. These receptor sequences come from a woman aged 25-40 years in good health and CMV-seronegative. Each CDR3 is given with its conserved first and last residue. The order of the fields is D gene, clone size, J gene, V gene, CDR3 protein, CDR3 DNA. D genes are given only for firm matches. Expanded clones get a size class; other rows say once, few or many, or leave the size out.

TRBD1	-	TRBJ1-1	TRBV28	CASSYRGGTEAFF	TGTGCCAGCAGTTACAGGGGCGGCACTGAAGCTTTCTTT
TRBD2	-	TRBJ2-7	TRBV28	CASSTGTSGIEQYF	TGTGCCAGCAGTACCGGGACTAGCGGGATCGAGCAGTACTTC
TRBD1	-	TRBJ1-2	TRBV28	CASARDRGKYGYTF	TGTGCCAGTGCTCGGGACAGGGGGAAGTATGGCTACACCTTC
TRBD2	-	TRBJ2-2	TRBV9	CASSPPVGTSTGELFF	TGTGCCAGCAGCCCACCCGTAGGGACTAGTACCGGGGAGCTGTTTTTT
TRBD1	-	TRBJ1-4	TRBV28	CASSRPRQGASRTPLGKLFF	TGTGCCAGCAGTCGACCCCGGCAGGGGGCATCAAGAACCCCCCTCGGAAAACTGTTTTTT
TRBD2	-	TRBJ2-1	TRBV5-6	CASSLPRESRYNEQFF	TGTGCCAGCAGCTTGCCGCGGGAGAGCCGCTACAATGAGCAGTTCTTC
-	-	TRBJ2-2	TRBV27	CASSFVGELFF	TGTGCCAGCAGTTTCGTCGGGGAGCTGTTTTTT
-	-	TRBJ2-7	TRBV28	CASSLVTGSLGYEQYF	TGTGCCAGCAGTTTAGTTACAGGGTCGTTGGGTTACGAGCAGTACTTC
TRBD2	-	TRBJ2-1	TRBV29-1	CSVARGGNNEQFF	TGCAGCGTTGCCCGCGGGGGAAACAATGAGCAGTTCTTC
-	medium-sized	TRBJ2-5	TRBV25-1	CASSEPAGRGETQYF	TGTGCCAGCAGTGAACCGGCAGGGCGTGGAGAGACCCAGTACTTC
-	-	TRBJ1-1	TRBV7-9	CASSLTVNTEAFF	TGTGCCAGCAGCTTAACAGTGAACACTGAAGCTTTCTTT
TRBD2	-	TRBJ2-1	TRBV25-1	CASGPASGPSYNEQFF	TGTGCCAGCGGTCCTGCTAGCGGCCCCTCCTACAATGAGCAGTTCTTC
-	few	TRBJ2-1	TRBV7-2	CASIHRSGNNEQFF	TGTGCCAGCATTCACCGTAGCGGAAACAATGAGCAGTTCTTC
-	-	TRBJ1-3	TRBV25-1	CASLDGRGTGNTIYF	TGTGCCAGCCTCGATGGCAGGGGCACTGGAAACACCATATATTTT
TRBD1	-	TRBJ2-6	TRBV19	CASRRTGHSGANVLTF	TGTGCCAGTAGGCGGACAGGACACTCTGGGGCCAACGTCCTGACTTTC
TRBD2	once	TRBJ2-2	TRBV25-1	CASQTGLAGETGELFF	TGTGCCAGTCAAACGGGACTAGCGGGAGAAACCGGGGAGCTGTTTTTT
TRBD2	-	TRBJ2-7	TRBV10-3	CATRLAGRNYGQYF	TGTGCCACCAGACTAGCGGGCCGTAACTACGGTCAGTACTTC
TRBD2	-	TRBJ2-7	TRBV28	CATSRTRSNEQYF	TGTGCCACCAGCCGGACTAGATCGAACGAGCAGTACTTC
TRBD2	-	TRBJ2-7	TRBV30	CAWSVGRTSGRAWEQYF	TGTGCCTGGAGTGTAGGGCGGACTAGCGGGAGGGCTTGGGAGCAGTACTTC
TRBD1	-	TRBJ1-4	TRBV6-5	CASSRQGSEKLFF	TGTGCCAGCAGTCGACAGGGTTCGGAAAAACTGTTTTTT
-	few	TRBJ1-5	TRBV19	CASTDGRGNQPQHF	TGTGCCAGCACCGATGGGCGCGGCAATCAGCCCCAGCATTTT
TRBD1	few	TRBJ2-3	TRBV5-1	CASSSGQGASTDTQYF	TGCGCCAGCAGCTCGGGACAGGGGGCGAGCACAGATACGCAGTATTTT
TRBD2	-	TRBJ2-3	TRBV15	CATSRDGLLAGKGDTQYF	TGTGCCACCAGCAGAGATGGACTGCTAGCGGGAAAGGGAGATACGCAGTATTTT
-	-	TRBJ1-2	TRBV7-9	CASSLGRLYGYTF	TGTGCCAGCAGCTTAGGCAGGCTCTATGGCTACACCTTC
-	-	TRBJ2-6	TRBV6-5	CASSHDRSGANVLTF	TGTGCCAGCAGTCACGACAGGTCTGGGGCCAACGTCCTGACTTTC
TRBD1	-	TRBJ1-2	TRBV19	CASSIRQGAYGYTF	TGTGCCAGTAGTATTCGGCAGGGGGCCTATGGCTACACCTTC
TRBD2	-	TRBJ2-7	TRBV28	CASIGAVGGRSYEQYF	TGTGCCAGCATAGGGGCGGTGGGAGGGAGATCCTACGAGCAGTACTTC
TRBD2	few	TRBJ2-1	TRBV2	CASPSGERGGDNEQFF	TGTGCCAGCCCATCCGGGGAGCGGGGGGGGGACAATGAGCAGTTCTTC
TRBD2	-	TRBJ2-3	TRBV18	CASSPRSGGNIDTQYF	TGTGCCAGCTCACCGCGCAGCGGGGGGAATATAGATACGCAGTATTTT
TRBD1	-	TRBJ1-4	TRBV7-9	CASSLAGQSSEKLFF	TGTGCCAGCAGCTTAGCGGGACAGTCGAGTGAAAAACTGTTTTTT
TRBD2	-	TRBJ2-5	TRBV7-2	CASSRSGRGETQYF	TGTGCCAGCAGCCGTAGCGGGAGAGGGGAGACCCAGTACTTC
-	-	TRBJ1-4	TRBV13	CASSGGGPTNEKLFF	TGTGCCAGCAGCGGGGGGGGACCGACTAATGAAAAACTGTTTTTT
TRBD2	-	TRBJ2-3	TRBV5-1	CASSLEVALAGGLGNTDTQYF	TGCGCCAGCAGCTTGGAAGTTGCACTAGCGGGAGGGTTAGGAAACACAGATACGCAGTATTTT
-	-	TRBJ2-7	TRBV29-1	CSVFFKEKTAYEQYF	TGCAGTGTTTTTTTCAAGGAGAAGACGGCATACGAGCAGTACTTC
TRBD1	-	TRBJ1-1	TRBV14	CASSPDRGYTEAFF	TGTGCCAGCAGCCCGGACAGGGGGTATACTGAAGCTTTCTTT
TRBD1	-	TRBJ1-1	TRBV13	CASSPRRGGAAFF	TGTGCCAGCAGCCCAAGACGAGGGGGCGCGGCTTTCTTT